This TCR beta chain was recovered during a study of blood T cell repertoires in COVID-19. On the study more broadly: Researchers got acute and convalescent COVID-19 samples from the United States, Italy and Spain. T cells, B-cell-depleted T cells, or PBMCs provided the cDNA or gDNA that served as material.

Trimming at V came to 5 bases and at J to 6 bases, leaving 4 bases not matched to a gene. Germline-derived CDR1 and CDR2 are MNHEY and SMNVEV (reference sequence). The CDR3 loop spans 14 amino acids. As processed by the authors: Reference gene primers were amplified, and this amplification served to estimate nucleated cell counts. TCRdb's copy holds only in-frame clones and misses some; the assay was immunoSEQ multiplex PCR. V and J calls and clone size come straight from that table; D and trimming were deduced from the DNA. This table has some 65,000 clones, roughly 71% appearing once. Material for sequencing was peripheral blood. The chain links TRBV27 to TRBJ1-5; 10 nucleotides match TRBD1. The sequence derives from a woman aged 80 or over with acute or convalescent COVID-19. CDR3 protein: CASSRTGGAQPQHF. CDR3 sequence (DNA): TGTGCCAGCAGTCGGACAGGGGGTGCTCAGCCCCAGCATTTT.